The following is a T cell receptor (beta chain) sequence with its context. An end of the junction does not agree with germline; a read error may underlie this. The data belong to a study of T-cell memory formation after mild COVID-19. CDR3 size: 10 residues. One entry per CDR3 protein, called by TCRdb with MiXCR from the 5' RACE reads. The data contain approximately 440,000 distinct CDR3 sequences, 20% of them singletons. Sequenced: PBMCs or a T cell subset sorted from them (not recorded which). The sequence was obtained from an adult woman who had mild COVID-19 (a few samples of this study predate the infection). Cell type and time point are not known. The chain combines TRBV12-3 or TRBV12-4 with TRBJ1-1, with TRBD1 matching over 7 bases. The CDR3, as DNA: TGTGCCAGCAGTAGCGGACAGGCCCTCTTT. Protein product: CASSSGQALF.